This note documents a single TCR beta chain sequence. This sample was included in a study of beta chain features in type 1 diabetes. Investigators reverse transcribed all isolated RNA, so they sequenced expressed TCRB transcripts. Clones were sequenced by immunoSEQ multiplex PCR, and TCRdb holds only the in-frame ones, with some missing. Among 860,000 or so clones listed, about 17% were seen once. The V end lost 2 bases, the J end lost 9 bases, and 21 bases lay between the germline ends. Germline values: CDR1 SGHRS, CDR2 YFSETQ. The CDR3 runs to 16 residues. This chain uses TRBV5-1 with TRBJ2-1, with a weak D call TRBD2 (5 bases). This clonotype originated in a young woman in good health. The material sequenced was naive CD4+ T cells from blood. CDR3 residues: CASSLREALRGSEQFF. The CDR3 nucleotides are TGCGCCAGCAGCTTAAGGGAAGCTTTACGGGGTAGTGAGCAGTTCTTC.